The rows below give T cell receptor beta chains drawn from one sample of a study of cytomegalovirus exposure and HLA in healthy donors. Sequencing was performed with immunoSEQ multiplex PCR; in TCRdb, only in-frame clones are kept and a portion is missing. The sample contains about 120,000 clones, about 72% of which appear only once. Sequencing was done on a sample of PBMCs. Receptors originate from a female donor in good health and CMV-seronegative. CDR3s include the opening cysteine and the closing phenylalanine or tryptophan. Each record gives: CDR3 protein, CDR3 DNA, D gene, CDR3 length, V gene, clone size, J gene. D genes are given only for firm matches. Where a row states a size, it is once, few, many or the class of an expanded clone; other rows omit it.

CASSPLDGGGTDTQYF | TGTGCCAGCAGTCCGCTTGACGGAGGCGGCACAGATACGCAGTATTTT | - | 16 | TRBV27 | - | TRBJ2-3
CAWSVNSAVTYEQYF | TGTGCCTGGAGTGTAAACTCCGCCGTCACCTACGAGCAGTACTTC | - | 15 | TRBV30 | - | TRBJ2-7
CASSLATGKTGELFF | TGCGCCAGCAGCTTGGCGACAGGGAAAACCGGGGAGCTGTTTTTT | TRBD1 | 15 | TRBV5-1 | - | TRBJ2-2
CASSEVGLSWNEQFF | TGTGCCAGCAGTGAAGTGGGACTGAGCTGGAATGAGCAGTTCTTC | - | 15 | TRBV6-1 | - | TRBJ2-1
CASSPGTGGNNEQFF | TGTGCCAGCTCACCAGGGACAGGGGGAAACAATGAGCAGTTCTTC | TRBD1 | 15 | TRBV18 | - | TRBJ2-1
CASSQGWPRGSGEQFF | TGTGCCAGCAGCCAAGGTTGGCCTAGGGGGTCGGGTGAGCAGTTCTTC | - | 16 | TRBV4-2 | - | TRBJ2-1
CASRQGTNQPQHF | TGTGCCAGCAGACAGGGGACCAATCAGCCCCAGCATTTT | TRBD1 | 13 | TRBV6-1 | - | TRBJ1-5
CASSPRGDEKLFF | TGTGCCAGCAGCCCCCGGGGGGATGAAAAACTGTTTTTT | - | 13 | TRBV9 | - | TRBJ1-4
CASSSMPEGRAQYF | TGTGCCAGCAGCTCAATGCCTGAAGGGAGGGCGCAGTATTTT | TRBD2 | 14 | TRBV7-6 | - | TRBJ2-3
CASSRQSQETQYF | TGTGCCAGTAGTCGACAATCCCAAGAGACCCAGTACTTC | - | 13 | TRBV19 | - | TRBJ2-5
CASSYIRTGMNTEAFF | TGTGCCAGCAGTTACATCAGGACAGGAATGAACACTGAAGCTTTCTTT | TRBD1 | 16 | TRBV6-5 | - | TRBJ1-1
CASSTGTSGRTDTQYF | TGTGCCAGCAGCACCGGGACTAGCGGGCGCACAGATACGCAGTATTTT | TRBD2 | 16 | TRBV7-3 | - | TRBJ2-3
CASTFGGSGANVLTF | TGCGCCAGCACTTTTGGGGGGTCTGGGGCCAACGTCCTGACTTTC | - | 15 | TRBV5-1 | - | TRBJ2-6
CASSQVSGGGYEQYF | TGCGCCAGCAGCCAAGTCTCAGGGGGCGGCTACGAGCAGTACTTC | TRBD1 | 15 | TRBV4-3 | once | TRBJ2-7
CSVEPGVDYGYTF | TGCAGCGTTGAGCCAGGGGTAGACTATGGCTACACCTTC | - | 13 | TRBV29-1 | once | TRBJ1-2
CASSPRTGGYNEQFF | TGTGCCAGCTCACCACGGACGGGAGGCTACAATGAGCAGTTCTTC | TRBD2 | 15 | TRBV18 | once | TRBJ2-1
CASSFTGIRETQYF | TGTGCCAGCAGTTTCACAGGGATCCGGGAGACCCAGTACTTC | - | 14 | TRBV27 | - | TRBJ2-5
CASSPTSAGGSYEQYF | TGTGCCAGCAGCCCCACCTCAGCGGGAGGTTCCTACGAGCAGTACTTC | TRBD2 | 16 | TRBV7-6 | - | TRBJ2-7